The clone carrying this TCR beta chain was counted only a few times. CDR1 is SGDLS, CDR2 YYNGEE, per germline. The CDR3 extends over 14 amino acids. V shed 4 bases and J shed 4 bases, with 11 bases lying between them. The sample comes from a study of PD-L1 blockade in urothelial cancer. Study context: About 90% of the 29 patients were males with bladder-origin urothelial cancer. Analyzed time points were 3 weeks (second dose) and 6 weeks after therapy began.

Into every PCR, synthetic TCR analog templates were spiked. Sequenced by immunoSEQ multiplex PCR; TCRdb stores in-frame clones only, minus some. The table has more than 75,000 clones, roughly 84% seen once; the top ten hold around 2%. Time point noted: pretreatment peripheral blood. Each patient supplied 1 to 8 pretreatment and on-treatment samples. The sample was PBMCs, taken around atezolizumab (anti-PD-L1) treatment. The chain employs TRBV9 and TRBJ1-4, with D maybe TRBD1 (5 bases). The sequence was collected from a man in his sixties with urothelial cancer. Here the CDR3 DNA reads TGTGCCAGCAGCCCACTTAGGGGTAATGAAAAACTGTTTTTT. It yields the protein CASSPLRGNEKLFF. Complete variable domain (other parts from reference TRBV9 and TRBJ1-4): DSGVTQTPKHLITATGQRVTLRCSPRSGDLSVYWYQQSLDQGLQFLIQYYNGEERAKGNILERFSAQQFPDLHSELNLSSLELGDSALYFCASSPLRGNEKLFFGSGTQLSVL.